This T cell receptor (beta chain) was captured by sequencing in a study of CD8+ T cells in alopecia areata. Study-wide findings and caveats: Scalp data also include sequences from resident alphabeta T cells of normal skin.

Patients with alopecia areata provided lesional scalp punch biopsies as well as peripheral blood. PBMCs served as the source from which CD4+ and CD8+ T cells were sorted. Trimming pared 4 bases from V and 1 base from J, leaving 9 bases between. The germline V gene encodes CDR1 MNHEY and CDR2 SMNVEV (reference sequence). This CDR3 spans 14 amino acids. Extracted RNA was reverse transcribed into cDNA, the sequencing template. TCRdb's table, derived via immunoSEQ multiplex PCR, lists solely in-frame clones and lacks some. Of 34,000 or so clones listed, 55% are singletons. Comment on this clone: The antigen remains unidentified.

Sequenced: NKG2D-high CD8+ T cells sorted from blood. This receptor was taken from a human donor with alopecia areata. The chain recombines TRBV27 with TRBJ2-3; D gene uncertain. The CDR3 region is CASSYTTGTDTQYF. The CDR3 nucleotides read TGTGCCAGCAGTTATACTACAGGCACAGATACGCAGTATTTT.